The source of this T cell receptor (beta chain) is a study of T cells after yellow fever vaccination. Notes on the study in general: Detected again after the booster were most primary-vaccination clones, at 95% to 98% CD4 and around 91% CD8. Faster peaking, at day 5 versus 15, marked a secondary response that was weaker. Researchers noted that a small share of clonotypes showed up in both CD4 and CD8 compartments.

5'RACE template switching produced TCR cDNA carrying a universal primer site and UMIs. MiXCR was run by TCRdb on the 5' RACE reads, yielding one entry per CDR3 protein. The table shows tens of thousands of distinct CDR3 sequences, with about 7.9% occurring only once. The V end lost 1 base, the J end lost 4 bases, and 7 bases lay between the germline ends. The length of the CDR3 is 13 residues. Germline V lookup: CDR1 SEHNR, CDR2 FQNEAQ (reference sequence). In its sample, this clonotype was seen many times. Its specificity is not known. This sample comprised CD8+ T cells sorted from PBMCs, obtained less than 16 days after the first yellow fever vaccination. V and J are TRBV7-9 and TRBJ1-2; no definite D call. The clonotype comes from a man aged 18 to 30 who received the YFV17D yellow fever vaccine. The CDR3 DNA reads as TGTGCCAGCAGCTTAGTTTCCAGCTATGGCTACACCTTC. The encoded protein is CASSLVSSYGYTF.